The entry that follows covers one T cell receptor beta chain sequence. Its specificity is unknown. This specimen includes other DNA sequences encoding the same CDR3. The CDR3 consists of 14 residues. The germline gives CDR1 LNHNV, CDR2 YYDKDF (reference sequence). V was shortened by 1 base and J by 2 bases, with 9 bases between the two germline ends. The data stem from a study of shared clonotypes between healthy human individuals. About the research overall: Three plates each covered CD4 naive and memory; CD8 naive two, CD8 memory one. General study points: Even with large depth, rarefaction showed that sorted-subset sequencing was incomplete. Sampling covered blood only; tissue repertoires likely differ.

Only CD45RO-negative cells positively selected for CCR7 counted as naive CD8 cells, so terminally differentiated effector memory CD45RA+ cells were excluded. When replicate PCRs were run on sorted subsets, they used approximately 0.2 ug DNA, some 30,000 T cell genomes. Here immunoSEQ multiplex PCR was the method, and the copy in TCRdb shows in-frame clones only, minus some. Here the sample spans about 590,000 clones, nearly 97% being singletons. The sequenced sample was naive CD8+ T cells sorted from blood. This sequence joins TRBV15 and TRBJ2-7; TRBD1 might be the D (6 bases). The sequence was obtained from a young woman in good health. For the CDR3, the DNA is TGTGCCACCAGCAGAGGTACAGGGACCTACGAGCAGTACTTC. Protein: CATSRGTGTYEQYF.